The clone carrying this T cell receptor (beta chain) was observed a few times. Its antigen is not identified. This specimen belongs to a study of response to subunit inactivated influenza vaccine. Findings and caveats of the study: Authors suggested few new T cells are recruited by each seasonal influenza vaccination.

Germline CDR1 is LGHDT and CDR2 is YNNKEL (reference sequence). Trimming removed 0 bases from V and 2 bases from J, with 14 bases in between. The CDR3 is made up of 16 amino acids. From the RT-PCR reads, TCRdb called clonotypes with MiXCR, one entry per CDR3 protein. In the table there are a few hundred thousand distinct CDR3 sequences, less than 15% of which are singletons. Source: PBMCs from blood, taken about 13 days after vaccination. The rearrangement joins TRBV3-1 to TRBJ2-7; D unresolved. The sequence came from a man aged 45-65 years who received an inactivated influenza vaccine. The CDR3: CASSQDVGLMTYEQYF. The DNA for the CDR3 is TGTGCCAGCAGCCAAGATGTGGGCCTAATGACCTACGAGCAGTACTTC.